The clone carrying this T cell receptor (beta chain) was seen a few times. Germline V lookup: CDR1 SGHVS, CDR2 FNYEAQ. This CDR3 region has 15 residues. V was clipped by 1 base and J by 8 bases, with 15 bases between them. This sample is drawn from a study of human T cells and chemical hapten exposure. On the study more broadly: Small pooled library volume differences mainly caused per-sample TCR yield variation.

Indicated time point: healthy volunteer bleed at 6 weeks. Unfractionated whole blood was the source of the extracted total RNA. TCRdb called the RACE reads again in MiXCR, with one record for every CDR3 protein. The sample contains more than 35,000 distinct CDR3 sequences, 3% to 4% of which appear only once. The gene calls are TRBV7-6 and TRBJ2-1; D is tentatively TRBD1 or TRBD2 (5 bases each). This TCR derives from a human donor in good health. Some clones in this sample may be carry-over from other donors' samples. Input material: whole blood. The CDR3 region has the DNA TGTGCCAGCAGCTTAGTTGGTGCTAGGGACCATGAGCAGTTCTTC. It yields the protein CASSLVGARDHEQFF. Combining the CDR3 with reference TRBV7-6 and TRBJ2-1 gives the whole variable domain GAGVSQSPRYKVTKRGQDVALRCDPISGHVSLYWYRQALGQGPEFLTYFNYEAQQDKSGLPNDRFSAERPEGSISTLTIQRTEQRDSAMYRCASSLVGARDHEQFFGPGTRLTVL.